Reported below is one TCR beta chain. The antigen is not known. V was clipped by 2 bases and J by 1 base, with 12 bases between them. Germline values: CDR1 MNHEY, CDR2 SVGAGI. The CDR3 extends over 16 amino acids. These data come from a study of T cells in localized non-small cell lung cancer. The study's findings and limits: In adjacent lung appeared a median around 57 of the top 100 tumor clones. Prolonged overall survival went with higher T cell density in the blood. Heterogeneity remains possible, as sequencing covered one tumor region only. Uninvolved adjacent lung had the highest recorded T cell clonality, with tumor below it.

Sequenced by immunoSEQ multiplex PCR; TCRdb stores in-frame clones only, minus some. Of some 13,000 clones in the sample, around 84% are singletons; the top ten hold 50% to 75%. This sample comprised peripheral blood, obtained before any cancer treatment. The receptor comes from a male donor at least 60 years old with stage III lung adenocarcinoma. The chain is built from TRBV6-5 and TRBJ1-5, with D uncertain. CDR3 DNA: TGTGCCAGCAGTTACGAGGACGGGTCCAGCAATCAGCCCCAGCATTTT. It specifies CASSYEDGSSNQPQHF.